This TCR beta chain was documented in a study of blood T cell repertoires in COVID-19. As for the study in general: Material from acute and convalescent COVID-19 was sourced from the United States, Italy and Spain. In each case, the material was cDNA or gDNA derived from T cells, B-cell-depleted T cells, or PBMCs.

The CDR3 sequence is 13 residues long. Trimming shortened V by 6 bases and J by 5 bases, and 11 bases separated the two germline ends. In germline, CDR1 is KGHSH, CDR2 LQKENI. In the original analysis: Nucleated cell counts were estimated from reference gene primer amplification. The method was immunoSEQ multiplex PCR; TCRdb's version includes in-frame clones alone and lacks a portion of them. The D gene and trimming were derived from the DNA, and the V and J assignments and clone size from that table. The sample includes around 50,000 clones, around 86% of them seen just once. The sample was peripheral blood. The chain joins TRBV18 to TRBJ2-1; D is undetermined. The sequence derives from an elderly woman with acute or convalescent COVID-19. This CDR3 is CASSPIANNEQFF. CDR3 in DNA: TGTGCCAGCTCTCCGATAGCAAACAATGAGCAGTTCTTC.